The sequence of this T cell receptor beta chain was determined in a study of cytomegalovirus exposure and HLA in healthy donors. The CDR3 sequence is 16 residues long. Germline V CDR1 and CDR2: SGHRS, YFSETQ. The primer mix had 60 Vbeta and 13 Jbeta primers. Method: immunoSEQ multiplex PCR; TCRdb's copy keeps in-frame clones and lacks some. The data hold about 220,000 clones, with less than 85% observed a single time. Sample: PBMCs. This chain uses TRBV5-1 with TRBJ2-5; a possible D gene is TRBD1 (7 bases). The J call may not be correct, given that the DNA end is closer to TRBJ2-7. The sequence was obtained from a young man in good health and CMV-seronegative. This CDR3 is CASSPVSAGGYYEQYF. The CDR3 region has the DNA TGCGCCAGCAGCCCTGTATCAGCAGGGGGGTACTACGAGCAGTACTTC.